The 31 T cell receptor beta chains below come from one sample, sequenced in a study of T cell responses to AZD1222 COVID-19 vaccine. The table came from immunoSEQ multiplex PCR; TCRdb's copy has only in-frame clones and leaves some out. This repertoire shows 130,000 or so clones, 85% to 90% found once; its top ten account for about a fifth. Sequenced material: peripheral blood, taken on day 0 of AZD1222 vaccination. Source of these receptors: an adult in good health.

V gene TRBV4-2 combines with J gene TRBJ2-3; 12 bases agree with TRBD2. The CDR3 loop spans 16 amino acids. V trimming: 5 bases; J trimming: 4 bases; junction bases outside the gene matches: 7. CDR1 is LGHNA, CDR2 YNFKEQ, per germline. The CDR3 is CASSSRTSGESDTQYF. The CDR3 DNA reads as TGTGCCAGCAGCTCTCGGACTAGCGGGGAATCAGATACGCAGTATTTT.

CDR3 loop: CASSPYVGSGNTIYF. The CDR3 DNA follows: TGTGCCAGTAGTCCGTACGTGGGATCTGGAAACACCATATATTTT. The rearrangement joins TRBV19 to TRBJ1-3; D gene unclear. The CDR3 loop spans 15 amino acids. From germline, CDR1 is LNHDA and CDR2 SQIVND (reference sequence). The germline V and J ends were trimmed by 5 bases and 1 base, with 12 bases remaining between them.

The chain combines TRBV18 with TRBJ2-3; a weak D match, TRBD2 (6 bases). Germline CDR1 KGHSH, CDR2 LQKENI. This CDR3 contains 15 residues. V lost 3 bases and J 6 bases, leaving 16 bases between the germline ends. The CDR3 DNA follows: TGTGCCAGCTCACCCCCGGCCGGGGGTAGGGATACGCAGTATTTT. Translating it yields CASSPPAGGRDTQYF.

This chain connects TRBV10-2 to TRBJ1-5, with 10 bases identical to TRBD1. V shed 7 bases and J 6 bases; nucleotides not matched to a gene: 3. This CDR3 comprises 13 residues. The germline V gene encodes CDR1 WSHSY and CDR2 SAAADI. CDR3 sequence reads: CASKDRGLQPQHF. The CDR3 nucleotides are TGCGCCAGCAAAGACAGGGGGCTTCAGCCCCAGCATTTT.

As for this clone: Compared with germline, one end of the junction differs, possibly owing to a read error. The chain recombines TRBV10-2 with TRBJ2-7, with D possibly being TRBD2 (7 bases). The CDR3 has 16 residues. Germline loops: CDR1 WSHSY, CDR2 SAAADI. The CDR3: CATSDVGGGRSYEQYF. The CDR3 region has the DNA TGCGCCACCAGTGACGTAGGGGGGGGCCGTTCCTACGAGCAGTACTTC.

Remarks on this clone: Germline and junction disagree at one end, which may indicate a read error. The rearrangement links TRBV6-5 to TRBJ1-3, with 11 bases lining up with TRBD1. Germline-derived CDR1 and CDR2 are MNHEY and SVGAGI. The CDR3 covers 12 residues. CDR3: CASSYRTGGLNF. CDR3 in DNA: TGTGCCAGCAGTTACCGGACAGGGGGCCTGAATTTT.

The gene calls are TRBV19 and TRBJ1-1; possibly TRBD1 for D (6 bases). This CDR3 contains 14 residues. V was clipped by 5 bases and J by 2 bases, with 12 bases between them. Per germline, CDR1 LNHDA and CDR2 SQIVND (reference sequence). The CDR3 protein is CASSSQGFNTEAFF. In DNA form, the CDR3 reads TGTGCCAGTAGTTCACAGGGATTTAACACTGAAGCTTTCTTT.

The genes are TRBV28 and TRBJ2-7; 11 positions match TRBD2. Germline CDR1 and CDR2: MDHEN and SYDVKM. There are 17 residues in the CDR3. The V and J ends lost 3 bases and 2 bases, in that order; junction bases with no gene match: 9. In DNA, the CDR3 is TGTGCCAGCAGTTTTCCTGCTAGCGGGGGGCCCACCTACGAGCAGTACTTC. Residues: CASSFPASGGPTYEQYF.

The chain links TRBV6-2 or TRBV6-3 to TRBJ1-2; D is unresolved. V lost 4 bases and J 0 bases, leaving 6 bases between the germline ends. CDR1 is MNHEY and CDR2 is SVGEGT in the germline V gene. The CDR3 runs to 13 residues. CDR3 in amino acids: CASSWEANYGYTF. DNA for the CDR3: TGTGCCAGCAGTTGGGAAGCTAACTATGGCTACACCTTC.

This chain joins TRBV15 and TRBJ1-4, with D unresolved. The V end was cut by 0 bases, the J end by 0 bases, with 8 bases between. CDR3 size: 16 residues. Germline loops: CDR1 LNHNV, CDR2 YYDKDF (reference sequence). Here the CDR3 reads CATSREIGATNEKLFF. CDR3 DNA sequence: TGTGCCACCAGCAGAGAAATAGGTGCAACTAATGAAAAACTGTTTTTT.

V usage is TRBV7-2 and J usage is TRBJ2-1; D tentatively fits TRBD1 or TRBD2 (6 bases each). The germline V gene encodes CDR1 SGHTA and CDR2 FQGNSA. This CDR3 spans 16 amino acids. V was trimmed by 4 bases and J by 4 bases, leaving 17 bases between them. This CDR3 reads CASSYRSGAGYNEQFF. The CDR3 bases are TGTGCCAGCAGCTACCGCTCGGGGGCGGGTTACAATGAGCAGTTCTTC. The full variable domain, in which reference TRBV7-2 and TRBJ2-1 provide the parts outside the CDR3, is GAGVSQSPSNKVTEKGKDVELRCDPISGHTALYWYRQSLGQGLEFLIYFQGNSAPDKSGLPSDRFSAERTGGSVSTLTIQRTQQEDSAVYLCASSYRSGAGYNEQFFGPGTRLTVL.

This clone has a single count. This chain connects TRBV19 to TRBJ1-1; no clear D. CDR3 length: 16 amino acids. The germline V gene has CDR1 LNHDA and CDR2 SQIVND (reference sequence). The V and J ends lost 3 bases and 5 bases respectively, with 19 bases between them. The CDR3: CASSIYGRTLQTEAFF. In DNA, the CDR3 is TGTGCCAGTAGTATCTACGGCAGAACTCTCCAAACTGAAGCTTTCTTT.

Notes on this clone: Its ends do not fully match the called genes, so a read error is possible. J is TRBJ1-1 and V is TRBV7-7, with D possibly being TRBD1 (6 bases). Per the germline V gene, CDR1 is SSHAT and CDR2 is FNYEAQ (reference sequence). CDR3 length: 12 amino acids. The CDR3, as DNA: TGTGCTAGCAGCTTAAATACAGGGTCAGCTTTCTTT. Protein product: CASSLNTGSAFF.

The chain joins TRBV29-1 to TRBJ1-2; perhaps TRBD1 as D (6 bases). The germline gives CDR1 SQVTM, CDR2 ANQGSEA. V was pared by 4 bases and J by 3 bases, with 15 bases between. This CDR3 is 14 amino acids long. The CDR3 nucleotides read TGCAGCGTTGGATTGCAAGGACAGTACTATGGCTACACCTTC. Protein: CSVGLQGQYYGYTF.

The V call is TRBV4-1, the J call TRBJ1-1; D is unresolved. Trimming removed 0 bases at V and 1 base at J, with 9 bases between. The CDR3 is 15 residues long. Germline CDR1 is MGHRA and CDR2 is YSYEKL. CDR3 nucleotides: TGCGCCAGCAGCCAAGACGAGACAACGAACACTGAAGCTTTCTTT. Translating it yields CASSQDETTNTEAFF.

This clone was recorded only once. The J gene is TRBJ2-4, the V gene TRBV27, with 10 bases that match TRBD1. V shed 4 bases and J 10 bases; nucleotides not matched to a gene: 1. CDR3 length: 12 amino acids. Germline lookup yields CDR1 MNHEY and CDR2 SMNVEV (reference sequence). This CDR3 is CASSWGQGIQYF. CDR3 nucleotides: TGTGCCAGCAGTTGGGGACAGGGGATTCAGTACTTC.

The rearrangement links TRBV3-1 (or the pseudogene TRBV3-2) to TRBJ1-5, with 11 bases fitting TRBD1. Germline V CDR1 and CDR2: LGHDT, YNNKEL (reference sequence). Trimming took 4 bases from V and 5 from J; bases not matched to a gene: 7. The CDR3 runs to 16 residues. Here the CDR3 reads CASSPRTGGVHQPQHF. CDR3 DNA sequence: TGTGCCAGCAGCCCGAGGACAGGGGGCGTGCATCAGCCCCAGCATTTT.

This chain connects TRBV20-1 to TRBJ1-1; D gene unclear. The germline V gene has CDR1 DFQATT and CDR2 SNEGSKA (reference sequence). V was pared by 3 bases and J by 0 bases, with 8 bases between. The CDR3 is made up of 13 amino acids. The CDR3 is CSASADLNTEAFF. The DNA of the CDR3 is TGCAGTGCTAGTGCAGACCTGAACACTGAAGCTTTCTTT.

J is TRBJ1-1 and V is TRBV6-2 or TRBV6-3; D gene unclear. Between the trimmed V and J ends, which lost 4 bases and 5 bases, there was a span of 8 bases. The CDR3 sequence is 12 residues long. From germline, CDR1 is MNHEY and CDR2 SVGEGT. The CDR3 region is CASSFLSTEAFF. The DNA for the CDR3 is TGTGCCAGCAGTTTTTTGAGTACTGAAGCTTTCTTT.

The count of this clone is one. This chain links TRBV6-5 with TRBJ1-1, with TRBD1 matching over 8 bases. Germline CDR1 and CDR2: MNHEY and SVGAGI. The trim removed 5 bases at V and 6 bases at J, leaving 8 bases unmatched. The CDR3 runs 14 residues. CDR3 residues: CASSTKTGVSEAFF. The CDR3 bases are TGTGCCAGCAGTACAAAGACAGGGGTTTCTGAAGCTTTCTTT.

A word on this clone: Other DNA sequences of this sample code for an identical CDR3. This chain links TRBV12-3 or TRBV12-4 with TRBJ1-2, with 8 positions matching TRBD1. This CDR3 comprises 11 residues. Trimming took 6 bases from V and 8 from J; bases not matched to a gene: 2. The CDR3 sequence: CASSTGGGYTF. The DNA of the CDR3 is TGTGCCAGCAGCACAGGGGGGGGCTACACCTTC.

This chain uses TRBV5-4 with TRBJ1-6; a possible D gene is TRBD1 (6 bases). CDR1 is SGHNT, CDR2 YYREEE, per germline (reference sequence). The CDR3 spans 16 residues. The ends were cut back, 4 bases at V and 7 bases at J, with 18 bases in the middle. DNA for the CDR3: TGTGCCAGCAGCATGGGAGGGGGGAAGGGGAATTCACCCCTCCACTTT. It specifies CASSMGGGKGNSPLHF.

V is TRBV5-1 and J is TRBJ2-3; D unclear. Trimming took 4 bases from V and 4 from J, leaving 13 bases between them. This CDR3 has 14 amino acids. In germline, CDR1 is SGHRS, CDR2 YFSETQ. CDR3 in DNA: TGCGCCAGCAGCCAGGACCCCGAATCAGATACGCAGTATTTT. It encodes CASSQDPESDTQYF.

The rearrangement uses TRBV9 and TRBJ1-4; D is unclear. Germline V gene data show CDR1 as SGDLS and CDR2 as YYNGEE. V lost 0 bases and J 4 bases, leaving 4 bases between the germline ends. There are 13 residues in the CDR3. CDR3 protein: CASSVAGNEKLFF. The CDR3 DNA reads TGTGCCAGCAGCGTAGCTGGTAATGAAAAACTGTTTTTT.

The chain is built from TRBV5-1 and TRBJ1-4; D may be TRBD1 (5 bases). V was cut by 4 bases and J by 5 bases, with 12 bases left in between. This CDR3 contains 14 residues. Germline V gene sequence: CDR1 SGHRS, CDR2 YFSETQ. CDR3 residues: CASSHGQGNEKLFF. CDR3 DNA sequence: TGCGCCAGCAGCCACGGGCAGGGAAATGAAAAACTGTTTTTT. Combining the CDR3 with reference TRBV5-1 and TRBJ1-4 gives the whole variable domain KAGVTQTPRYLIKTRGQQVTLSCSPISGHRSVSWYQQTPGQGLQFLFEYFSETQRNKGNFPGRFSGRQFSNSRSEMNVSTLELGDSALYLCASSHGQGNEKLFFGSGTQLSVL.

Turning to this clone: The junction and the germline gene differ at one end; a read error may be behind it. The chain carries TRBV12-3 or TRBV12-4 and TRBJ1-2; D uncertain. The CDR3 covers 12 residues. The CDR3, as DNA: TGTGCCAGCAGTTTTCAAAGCGTTCCCGCTTTATTC. This encodes CASSFQSVPALF.

The chain is built from TRBV5-1 and TRBJ1-1, with D tentatively TRBD1 (5 bases). V was trimmed by 4 bases and J by 3 bases, leaving 13 bases between them. CDR1 and CDR2 from the germline V gene are SGHRS and YFSETQ. This CDR3 comprises 14 residues. The CDR3 spells CASSISGTDTEAFF. In DNA form, the CDR3 reads TGCGCCAGCAGCATCTCCGGGACCGACACTGAAGCTTTCTTT.

The chain recombines TRBV11-2 with TRBJ1-3; D not certain. Trimming cost V 5 bases and J 0 bases, with 8 bases left between them. This CDR3 is built from 14 residues. Per germline, CDR1 SGHAT and CDR2 FQNNGV. The CDR3 region is CASSQINSGNTIYF. DNA of the CDR3: TGTGCCAGCAGCCAGATCAACTCTGGAAACACCATATATTTT. Together with reference TRBV11-2 and TRBJ1-3, the CDR3 gives the full variable domain: EAGVAQSPRYKIIEKRQSVAFWCNPISGHATLYWYQQILGQGPKLLIQFQNNGVVDDSQLPKDRFSAERLKGVDSTLKIQPAKLEDSAVYLCASSQINSGNTIYFGEGSWLTVV.

The chain joins TRBV6-2 or TRBV6-3 to TRBJ2-2, with 8 bases lining up with TRBD2. This CDR3 comprises 15 residues. V lost 5 bases to trimming and J lost 4 bases; unmatched junction nucleotides: 6. Per germline, CDR1 MNHEY and CDR2 SVGEGT. CDR3: CASSPRGGLTGELFF. Here the CDR3 DNA reads TGTGCCAGCAGTCCCCGGGGGGGCCTCACCGGGGAGCTGTTTTTT.

The genes are TRBV6-5 and TRBJ1-5; TRBD1 might be the D (6 bases). Deletions cut 2 bases from V and 2 bases from J, with 10 bases between. The CDR3 contains 15 residues. Germline CDR1 is MNHEY and CDR2 is SVGAGI. The CDR3 DNA reads TGTGCCAGCAGTTACGCAGGGGAGGGCAATCAGCCCCAGCATTTT. Its protein is CASSYAGEGNQPQHF.

This rearrangement joins TRBV9 to TRBJ2-2, with 7 bases identical to TRBD1. V trimming: 3 bases; J trimming: 1 base; junction bases outside the gene matches: 6. CDR3 size: 16 residues. Looked up from germline, CDR1 is SGDLS and CDR2 is YYNGEE. CDR3 sequence reads: CASSGRDSQNTGELFF. The CDR3 coding sequence is TGTGCCAGCAGCGGACGGGACAGTCAGAACACCGGGGAGCTGTTTTTT.